This T cell receptor (beta chain) was recovered during a study of T-cell memory formation after mild COVID-19. This clonotype has at least ten counts. One entry per CDR3 protein results from TCRdb running MiXCR on the 5' RACE reads. The sample carries approximately 340,000 distinct CDR3 sequences, around 15% recorded once. Germline CDR1 is MDHEN and CDR2 is SYDVKM. This CDR3 is built from 16 residues. Trimming at V came to 4 bases and at J to 0 bases, leaving 5 bases not matched to a gene. This receptor was obtained from a man aged 18-30 years who had mild COVID-19 (a few samples of this study predate the infection). Cell type and time point are not known. The chain carries TRBV28 and TRBJ2-1; 8 bases map to TRBD2. Sequenced: PBMCs or a T cell subset sorted from them (not recorded which). CDR3 DNA: TGTGCCAGCAGTTCCCTAGCGGGCAGCTCCTACAATGAGCAGTTCTTC. Translating gives CASSSLAGSSYNEQFF.